This T cell receptor beta chain comes out of a study of shared clonotypes between healthy human individuals. General study points: Sampling included only blood; tissue repertoires likely differ. Sorted-subset samples were not fully sequenced, rarefaction indicated.

A remark on this clone: Its antigen is still unknown.

The CDR3 runs to 13 residues. Germline V gene data show CDR1 as SGHTA and CDR2 as FQGNSA. Deletions cut 5 bases from V and 4 bases from J, with 12 bases between. Assay execution took place at the deep level. Assay: immunoSEQ multiplex PCR; the TCRdb copy retains only in-frame clones and omits some. The sample carries about 960,000 clones, around 80% recorded once. The study separated CD4+ cells into CD45RA+ naive and CD45RA-negative memory subsets. This rearrangement joins TRBV7-2 to TRBJ2-7; perhaps TRBD2 as D (5 bases). This receptor was identified in a man between 18 and 35 years old in good health. Sample: memory CD4+ T cells sorted from blood. Stated subset: CD45RA-negative fraction. In nucleotides, the CDR3 is TGTGCCAGCAGCCGGGAAACGGGTTACGAGCAGTACTTC. This gives the protein CASSRETGYEQYF.